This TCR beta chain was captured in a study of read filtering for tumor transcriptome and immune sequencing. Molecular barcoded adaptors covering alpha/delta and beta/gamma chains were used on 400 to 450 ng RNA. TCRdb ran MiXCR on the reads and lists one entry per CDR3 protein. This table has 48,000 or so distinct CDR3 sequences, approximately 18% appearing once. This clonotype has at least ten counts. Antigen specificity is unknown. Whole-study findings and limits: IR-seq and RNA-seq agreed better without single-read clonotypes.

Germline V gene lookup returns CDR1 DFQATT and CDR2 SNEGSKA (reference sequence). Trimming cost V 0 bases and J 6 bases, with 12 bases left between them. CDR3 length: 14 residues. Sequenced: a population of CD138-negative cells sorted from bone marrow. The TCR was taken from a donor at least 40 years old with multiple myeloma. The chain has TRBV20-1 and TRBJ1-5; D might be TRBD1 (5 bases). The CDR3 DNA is TGCAGTGCTAGAGATCGGGGGTTTACTCAGCCCCAGCATTTT. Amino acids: CSARDRGFTQPQHF.